The 14 T cell receptor beta chains below all came from one sample that was sequenced in a study of blood T cells in healthy people across ages. The use of a sample-barcoded 5' primer and a J-beta primer mix characterized a second PCR of 7 to 11 cycles. TCRdb itself ran the 5' RACE reads through MiXCR, one entry per CDR3 protein. The table includes around 1.5 million distinct CDR3 sequences, 42% detected once. The sequenced sample consisted of blood. These receptors came from a woman younger than 30 in good health.

The chain links TRBV6-1 to TRBJ2-1, with 8 nucleotides matching TRBD2. Germline assignment: CDR1 MNHNS and CDR2 SASEGT. CDR3 length: 15 amino acids. The V gene end was trimmed by 1 base and the J gene end by 7 bases; junction bases not matched to a gene: 6. The CDR3: CASSEVRGTSNEQFF. As DNA, the CDR3 is TGTGCCAGCAGTGAAGTTCGGGGGACTAGTAATGAGCAGTTCTTC.

The sample holds a few counts of this clonotype. The chain combines TRBV20-1 with TRBJ2-1; 7 nucleotides line up with TRBD1. The germline V gene encodes CDR1 DFQATT and CDR2 SNEGSKA (reference sequence). The CDR3 runs to 13 residues. After removal of 6 bases from V and 4 bases from J, the junction contained 6 bases not matched to a gene. The CDR3 here is CSAPRQGYNEQFF. The DNA for the CDR3 is TGCAGTGCGCCTCGACAGGGATACAATGAGCAGTTCTTC.

This clonotype has just a few counts. V is TRBV7-9 and J is TRBJ2-3; 7 bases fit TRBD2. Germline CDR1 is SEHNR and CDR2 is FQNEAQ (reference sequence). Losses at the gene ends were 0 bases for V and 6 bases for J; bases not matched to a gene: 15. CDR3 length equals 18 residues. CDR3 coding DNA: TGTGCCAGCAGCTTAGCAGCCGGTCTAGCGGCATATCCCGATACGCAGTATTTT. It codes for CASSLAAGLAAYPDTQYF.

The rearrangement joins TRBV29-1 to TRBJ2-3; D not resolved. V lost 6 bases and J lost 6, with 13 bases in between. Germline-derived CDR1 and CDR2 are SQVTM and ANQGSEA. This CDR3 comprises 12 residues. The DNA for the CDR3 is TGCAGCGTAGGACGGTCTCCCGATACGCAGTATTTT. This codes for CSVGRSPDTQYF.

This clonotype was seen more than once but under ten times. This may be a read error: a much more frequent sequence differs by one nucleotide. The chain combines TRBV12-3 or TRBV12-4 with TRBJ2-3, with D unresolved. The CDR3 is 11 residues long. The CDR3 DNA reads TGTGCCAGCAGCTTAGTAAATACGCAGTATTTT. Translated: CASSLVNTQYF.

This rearrangement joins TRBV27 to TRBJ1-2; 8 nucleotides agree with TRBD1. This CDR3 region has 16 residues. J gave up 2 bases and V 4 bases, and 9 bases lay outside the gene matches. The germline CDR1 and CDR2 sequences are MNHEY and SMNVEV (reference sequence). CDR3 DNA: TGTGCCAGCAGTTCCCGACAGGGGAAGTCCAACTATGGCTACACCTTC. It is translated as CASSSRQGKSNYGYTF.

The chain joins TRBV19 to TRBJ1-4, with no clear D. V was pared by 2 bases and J by 2 bases, with 3 bases between. The CDR3 runs to 13 residues. The germline gives CDR1 LNHDA, CDR2 SQIVND (reference sequence). The CDR3 DNA reads TGTGCCAGTAGTATATATACTAATGAAAAACTGTTTTTT. This codes for CASSIYTNEKLFF.

The V gene is TRBV30, the J gene TRBJ2-1, with 9 bases matching TRBD2. This CDR3 has 14 amino acids. CDR1 is GTSNPN and CDR2 is SVGIG in the germline V gene (reference sequence). The V gene end was trimmed by 4 bases and the J gene end by 4 bases; junction bases not matched to a gene: 5. CDR3 bases: TGTGCCTGGAAACTAGCGGGCGAGTACAATGAGCAGTTCTTC. Encoded protein: CAWKLAGEYNEQFF.

The J gene is TRBJ2-3, the V gene TRBV5-1; D ambiguous. V lost 2 bases to trimming and J lost 2 bases, with 15 bases between them. This CDR3 comprises 16 residues. Germline assignment: CDR1 SGHRS and CDR2 YFSETQ. CDR3 region: CASSLAPGPDTDTQYF. The CDR3 DNA follows: TGCGCCAGCAGCTTAGCCCCCGGGCCAGACACAGATACGCAGTATTTT.

The V gene is TRBV21-1, the J gene TRBJ1-4; the table's TRBD1 call for D was not verified on the DNA. TRBV21-1 is tagged as a pseudogene. The CDR3 is 19 amino acids. CDR3 bases: TGTGCCAGCAGCAAAGACCGATGGACAGGGGCTCCCCGGGGGGAAAAACTGTTTTTT. It codes for CASSKDRWTGAPRGEKLFF.

V usage is TRBV10-3 and J usage is TRBJ2-5, with a tentative D call TRBD2 (5 bases). The germline V gene has CDR1 ENHRY and CDR2 SYGVKD. The CDR3 length is 14 residues. The V and J ends lost 6 bases and 2 bases respectively, with 13 bases between them. In DNA, the CDR3 is TGTGCCATCAGAGAGGGTGTATCGCAAGAGACCCAGTACTTC. Protein product: CAIREGVSQETQYF.

A few counts support this clonotype. This chain connects TRBV20-1 to TRBJ2-7; a possible D gene is TRBD2 (5 bases). Per the germline V gene, CDR1 is DFQATT and CDR2 is SNEGSKA (reference sequence). Deletions cut 3 bases from V and 2 bases from J, with 14 bases between. This CDR3 is built from 14 residues. CDR3 bases: TGCAGTGCTAGGGACCGGAGAGGGACCTACGAGCAGTACTTC. Translation gives CSARDRRGTYEQYF.

This chain connects TRBV6-5 to TRBJ1-5; 10 positions agree with TRBD1. The CDR3 sequence is 18 residues long. Germline V gives CDR1 MNHEY, CDR2 SVGAGI. The junction had 8 bases not matched to a gene; V was cut back by 0 bases and J by 3 bases. The CDR3 bases are TGTGCCAGCAGTTACTCGGGGACAGGGGAGAAGTTCAATCAGCCCCAGCATTTT. Protein product: CASSYSGTGEKFNQPQHF.

The CDR3 DNA reads TGTGCCATCAGTGAGTCCGCTAGCGGGAGCTACGAGCAGTACTTC. Amino acid sequence: CAISESASGSYEQYF. The chain carries TRBV10-3 and TRBJ2-7, with 10 bases aligning to TRBD2. CDR1 and CDR2 (germline): ENHRY, SYGVKD. The CDR3 consists of 15 residues. V was clipped by 0 bases and J by 3 bases; unmatched bases: 2.